A single sample gave rise to the 4 T cell receptor beta chains below, sequenced in a study of cytomegalovirus exposure and HLA in healthy donors. PCR used 60 Vbeta primers and 13 Jbeta primers. TCRdb's copy holds only in-frame clones and misses some; the assay was immunoSEQ multiplex PCR. This table holds about 120,000 clones, around 85% found once. Input material: PBMCs. The receptors here all came from a man younger than 35 in good health and CMV-seropositive.

The chain couples TRBV19 to TRBJ1-4, with 8 bases identical to TRBD1. This CDR3 has 15 residues. Germline lookup yields CDR1 LNHDA and CDR2 SQIVND (reference sequence). The trim removed 6 bases at V and 6 bases at J, leaving 9 bases unmatched. CDR3 in DNA: TGTGCCAGTAGCCGCCGACAGGGGATGTATGAAAAACTGTTTTTT. Translating gives CASSRRQGMYEKLFF.

Here the CDR3 reads CANRDRGGTYNEQFF. The DNA for the CDR3 is TGTGCCAACCGGGACAGGGGGGGGACTTACAATGAGCAGTTCTTC. The chain links TRBV2 to TRBJ2-1, with 11 bases aligning to TRBD1. The CDR3 sequence is 15 residues long. Germline assignment: CDR1 SNHLY and CDR2 FYNNEI. Trimming took 10 bases from V and 4 from J; bases not matched to a gene: 9.

The chain joins TRBV4-3 to TRBJ1-2, with D unresolved. V lost 0 bases to trimming and J lost 3 bases, with 14 bases between them. CDR1 and CDR2 (germline): LGHNA, YSLEER. The CDR3 contains 16 residues. Written as DNA, the CDR3 is TGCGCCAGCAGCCAAGATACGCAGAATCGGGACTATGGCTACACCTTC. Encoded protein: CASSQDTQNRDYGYTF.

The chain combines TRBV2 with TRBJ2-3; TRBD2 agrees at 7 bases. The V segment lost 6 bases and the J segment 0 bases; nucleotides outside the gene matches: 12. Per the germline V gene, CDR1 is SNHLY and CDR2 is FYNNEI. This CDR3 contains 17 residues. The DNA for the CDR3 is TGTGCCAGCAGCTACAACGACCTAGCGGCTAGCACAGATACGCAGTATTTT. Translated, it gives CASSYNDLAASTDTQYF.